This T cell receptor beta chain was retrieved from a study of CXCR3-negative and CXCR3-positive naive CD8 T cells. The CDR3 spans 15 residues. General study findings and limits: TRBV-TRBJ usage matched between naive CXCR3-negative and CXCR3-positive cells but not between memory cells. For the naive subsets, surface CD5 was similar, and TCR strength was inferred from TRB CDR3 properties. Most assays used freshly isolated PBMCs, as cryopreservation partially reduced CXCR3.

Of note for this clonotype: Antigen unknown.

Preparation of TRB cDNA libraries relied on 5' RACE carrying UMI labels. One entry per CDR3 protein, without DNA, is what TCRdb gives after re-calling the 5' RACE reads. The sample totals 35,000 to 45,000 distinct CDR3 sequences; its top ten clones hold about 2%. The sequenced sample was naive CXCR3- CD8+ T cells from blood. As for subset: CD45RO-CCR7+CD27+CD95- naive CD8+ T cells lacking CXCR3 (TNR3-). The chain joins TRBV23-1 to TRBJ2-5; TCRdb selects TRBD1, and the lack of DNA leaves this call unchecked. TRBV23-1 is filed as an ORF, its function uncertain. This TCR was recovered from a human donor in good health. Some clones in this sample may be carry-over from other donors' samples. CDR3 residues: CASGTGTGGEETQYF.